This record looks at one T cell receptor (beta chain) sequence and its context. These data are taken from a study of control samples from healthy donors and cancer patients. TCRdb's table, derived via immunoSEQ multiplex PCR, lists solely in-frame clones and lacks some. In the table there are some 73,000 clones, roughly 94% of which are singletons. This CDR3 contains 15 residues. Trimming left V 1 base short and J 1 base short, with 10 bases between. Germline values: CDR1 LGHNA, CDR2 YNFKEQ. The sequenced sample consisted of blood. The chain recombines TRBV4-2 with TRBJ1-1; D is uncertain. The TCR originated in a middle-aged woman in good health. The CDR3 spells CASSQGPDGNTEAFF. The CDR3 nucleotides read TGTGCCAGCAGCCAAGGTCCAGACGGGAACACTGAAGCTTTCTTT.